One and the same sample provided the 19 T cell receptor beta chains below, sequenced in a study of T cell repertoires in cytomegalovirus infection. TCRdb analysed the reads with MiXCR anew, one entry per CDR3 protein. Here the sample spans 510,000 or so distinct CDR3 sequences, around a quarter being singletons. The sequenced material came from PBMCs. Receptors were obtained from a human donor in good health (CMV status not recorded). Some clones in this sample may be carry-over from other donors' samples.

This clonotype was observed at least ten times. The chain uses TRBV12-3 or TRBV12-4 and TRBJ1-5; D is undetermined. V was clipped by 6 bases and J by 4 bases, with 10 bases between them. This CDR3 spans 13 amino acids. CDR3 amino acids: CASRETGNQPQHF. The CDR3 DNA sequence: TGTGCCAGCAGAGAGACGGGGAATCAGCCCCAGCATTTT.

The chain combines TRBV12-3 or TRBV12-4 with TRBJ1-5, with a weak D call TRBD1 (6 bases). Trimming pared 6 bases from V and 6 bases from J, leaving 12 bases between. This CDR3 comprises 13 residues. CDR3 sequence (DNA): TGTGCCAGCAGACCAGGGGCCGCTCAGCCCCAGCATTTT. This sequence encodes CASRPGAAQPQHF.

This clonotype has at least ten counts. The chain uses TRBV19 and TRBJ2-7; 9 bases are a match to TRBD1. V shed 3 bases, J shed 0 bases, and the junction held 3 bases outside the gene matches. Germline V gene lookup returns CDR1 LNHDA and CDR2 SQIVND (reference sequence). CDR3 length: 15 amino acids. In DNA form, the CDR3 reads TGTGCCAGTAGTATTGGGACAGGGTCCTCCTACGAGCAGTACTTC. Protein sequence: CASSIGTGSSYEQYF.

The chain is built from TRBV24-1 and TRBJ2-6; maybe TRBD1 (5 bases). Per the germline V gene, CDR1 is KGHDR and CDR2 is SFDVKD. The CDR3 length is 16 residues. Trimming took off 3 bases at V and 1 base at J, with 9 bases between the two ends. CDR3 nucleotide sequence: TGTGCCACCAGTGATGCGACAGCGTCTGGGGCCAACGTCCTGACTTTC. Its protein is CATSDATASGANVLTF.

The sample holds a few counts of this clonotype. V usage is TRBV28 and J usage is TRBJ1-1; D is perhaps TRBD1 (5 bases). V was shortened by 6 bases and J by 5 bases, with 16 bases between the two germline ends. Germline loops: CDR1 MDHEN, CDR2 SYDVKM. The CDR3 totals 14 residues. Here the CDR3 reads CASRSTDWGTEAFF. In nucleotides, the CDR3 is TGTGCCAGCAGATCGACAGACTGGGGTACTGAAGCTTTCTTT.

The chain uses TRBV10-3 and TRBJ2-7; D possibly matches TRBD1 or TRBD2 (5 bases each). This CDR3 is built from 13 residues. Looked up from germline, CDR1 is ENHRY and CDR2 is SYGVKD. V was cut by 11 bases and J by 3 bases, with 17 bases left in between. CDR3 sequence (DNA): TGTGCCCCCCCGGGACGAATAATCTACGAGCAGTACGTC. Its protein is CAPPGRIIYEQYV.

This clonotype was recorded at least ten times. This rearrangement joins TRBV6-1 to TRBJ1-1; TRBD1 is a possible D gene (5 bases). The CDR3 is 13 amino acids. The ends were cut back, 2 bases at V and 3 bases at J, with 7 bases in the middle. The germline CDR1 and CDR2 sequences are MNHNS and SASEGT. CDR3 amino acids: CASSELGDTEAFF. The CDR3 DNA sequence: TGTGCCAGCAGTGAACTAGGGGACACTGAAGCTTTCTTT.

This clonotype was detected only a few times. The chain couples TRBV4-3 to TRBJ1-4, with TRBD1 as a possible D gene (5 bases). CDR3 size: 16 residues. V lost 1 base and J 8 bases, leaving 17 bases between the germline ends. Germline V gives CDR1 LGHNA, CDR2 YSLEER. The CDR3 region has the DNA TGCGCCAGCAGCCAAGGTCAGGGTGGAATTCTGGAAAAACTGTTTTTT. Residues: CASSQGQGGILEKLFF.

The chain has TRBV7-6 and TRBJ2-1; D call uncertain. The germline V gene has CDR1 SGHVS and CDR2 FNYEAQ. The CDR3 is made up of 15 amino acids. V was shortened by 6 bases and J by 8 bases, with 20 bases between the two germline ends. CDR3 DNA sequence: TGTGCCAGCAGTAAGACAACCCTAGAACGGGATGAGCAGTTCTTC. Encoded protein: CASSKTTLERDEQFF.

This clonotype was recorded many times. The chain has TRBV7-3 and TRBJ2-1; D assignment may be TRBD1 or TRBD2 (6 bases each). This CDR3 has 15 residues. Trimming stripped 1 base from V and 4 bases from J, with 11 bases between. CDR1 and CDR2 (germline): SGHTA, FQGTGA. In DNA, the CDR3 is TGTGCCAGCAGCTTAATGGGGGGCGAGTACAATGAGCAGTTCTTC. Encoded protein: CASSLMGGEYNEQFF.

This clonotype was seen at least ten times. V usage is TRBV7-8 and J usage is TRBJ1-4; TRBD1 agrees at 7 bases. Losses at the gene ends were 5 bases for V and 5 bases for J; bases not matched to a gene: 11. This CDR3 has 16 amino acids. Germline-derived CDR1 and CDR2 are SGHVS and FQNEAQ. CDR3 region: CASSPGGDLGNEKLFF. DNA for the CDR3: TGTGCCAGCAGCCCAGGGGGGGACCTTGGGAATGAAAAACTGTTTTTT.

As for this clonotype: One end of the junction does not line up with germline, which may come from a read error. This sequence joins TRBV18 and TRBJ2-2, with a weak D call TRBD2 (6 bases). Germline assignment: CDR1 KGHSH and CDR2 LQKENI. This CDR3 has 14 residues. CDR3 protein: CASSPQADAGGLFF. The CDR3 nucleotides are TGTGCCAGCTCACCTCAGGCGGACGCCGGGGGGCTGTTTTTT.

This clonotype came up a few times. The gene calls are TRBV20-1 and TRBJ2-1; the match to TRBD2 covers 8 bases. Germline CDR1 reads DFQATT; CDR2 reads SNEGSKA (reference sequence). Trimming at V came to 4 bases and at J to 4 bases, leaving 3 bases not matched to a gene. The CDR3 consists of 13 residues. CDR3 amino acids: CSAISGNYNEQFF. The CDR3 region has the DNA TGCAGTGCTATTAGCGGGAATTACAATGAGCAGTTCTTC.

CDR3 protein: CASSVATGRETQYF. Written as DNA, the CDR3 is TGTGCCAGCAGCGTAGCTACGGGACGGGAGACCCAGTACTTC. This chain connects TRBV9 to TRBJ2-5; D tentatively fits TRBD1 or TRBD2 (5 bases each). CDR1 and CDR2 from the germline V gene are SGDLS and YYNGEE. V was pared by 0 bases and J by 5 bases, with 11 bases between. The CDR3 contains 14 residues.

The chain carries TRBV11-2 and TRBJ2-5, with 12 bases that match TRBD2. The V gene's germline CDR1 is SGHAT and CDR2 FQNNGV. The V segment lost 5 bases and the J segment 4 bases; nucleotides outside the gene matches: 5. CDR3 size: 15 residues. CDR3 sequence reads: CASSVRLAGAETQYF. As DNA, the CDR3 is TGTGCCAGCAGCGTACGACTAGCGGGAGCAGAGACCCAGTACTTC.

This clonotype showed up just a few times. Here the CDR3 DNA reads TGTGCCAGCAGATTCGGGACAGTGAACACTGAAGCTTTCTTT. Its translation is CASRFGTVNTEAFF. J is TRBJ1-1 and V is TRBV6-6, with TRBD1 identical over 7 bases. The length of the CDR3 is 14 residues. J lost 0 bases, V lost 6 bases, and 4 bases had no gene match. Germline-derived CDR1 and CDR2 are MNHNY and SVGAGI (reference sequence).

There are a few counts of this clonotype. CDR3 amino acids: CASSQERQDSNQPQHF. CDR3 DNA: TGCGCCAGCAGCCAAGAACGACAAGATAGCAATCAGCCCCAGCATTTT. The genes are TRBV4-1 and TRBJ1-5; D not certain. Trimming stripped 0 bases from V and 0 bases from J, with 9 bases between. The CDR3 covers 16 residues. CDR1 and CDR2 (germline): MGHRA, YSYEKL.

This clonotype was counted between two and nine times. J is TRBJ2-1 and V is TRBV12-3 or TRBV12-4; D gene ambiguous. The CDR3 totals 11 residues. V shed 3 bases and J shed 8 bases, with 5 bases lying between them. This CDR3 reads CASSFGHEQFF. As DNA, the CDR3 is TGTGCCAGCAGTTTTGGACATGAGCAGTTCTTC.

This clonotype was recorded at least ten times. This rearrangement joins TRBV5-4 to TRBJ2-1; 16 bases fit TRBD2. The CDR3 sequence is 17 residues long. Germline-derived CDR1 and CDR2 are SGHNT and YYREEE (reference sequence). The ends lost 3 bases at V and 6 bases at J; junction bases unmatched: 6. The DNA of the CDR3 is TGTGCCAGCAGCTCGGGACTAGCGGGAGGGGTGGGCAATGAGCAGTTCTTC. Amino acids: CASSSGLAGGVGNEQFF.